Included here is one TCR beta chain sequence, with context. Using its own MiXCR run on the 5' RACE reads, TCRdb lists one record per CDR3 protein. The data hold approximately 500,000 distinct CDR3 sequences, with around a quarter observed a single time. The sample is drawn from a study of T-cell memory formation after mild COVID-19. Trimming shortened V by 7 bases and J by 6 bases, and 21 bases separated the two germline ends. This CDR3 has 15 amino acids. The germline V gene has CDR1 MNHEY and CDR2 SVGAGI. The sample comprised PBMCs or a T cell subset sorted from them (not recorded which). The sequence was obtained from an adult woman who had mild COVID-19 (a few samples of this study predate the infection). Cell type and time point are not known. The V and J genes are TRBV6-5 and TRBJ1-1; possible D gene TRBD1, 5 bases. In DNA form, the CDR3 reads TGTGCCAGCAACACCCTAGCCCCGGGACGACCTGAAGCTTTCTTT. Translating it yields CASNTLAPGRPEAFF.